These 10 T cell receptor beta chains originate from one sample sequenced in a study of blood T cell repertoires in COVID-19. Repertoires were generated with immunoSEQ multiplex PCR, while TCRdb's copy carries only in-frame clones and drops some. The top ten hold 1.4% of the sample, which has more than 100,000 clones, about four fifths seen once. Sequences were obtained from peripheral blood. These receptors were obtained from a man in his sixties with acute or convalescent COVID-19.

The V gene is TRBV29-1, the J gene TRBJ2-3; D is unclear. The germline CDR1 and CDR2 sequences are SQVTM and ANQGSEA. The CDR3 covers 14 residues. The V gene lost 6 bases and the J gene lost 0 bases, with 13 bases spanning the gap. CDR3 amino acids: CSVTQMTSTDTQYF. CDR3 nucleotides: TGCAGCGTCACCCAGATGACTAGCACAGATACGCAGTATTTT.

The chain carries TRBV5-1 and TRBJ2-7, with D possibly being TRBD1 or TRBD2 (10 bases each). Germline assignment: CDR1 SGHRS and CDR2 YFSETQ. The CDR3 runs 19 residues. Trimming shortened V by 0 bases and J by 3 bases, and 25 bases separated the two germline ends. The CDR3 protein is CASSLGTGGPGLADYEQYF. DNA of the CDR3: TGCGCCAGCAGCTTGGGGACAGGGGGTCCAGGACTAGCGGACTACGAGCAGTACTTC. Combining the CDR3 with reference TRBV5-1 and TRBJ2-7 gives the whole variable domain KAGVTQTPRYLIKTRGQQVTLSCSPISGHRSVSWYQQTPGQGLQFLFEYFSETQRNKGNFPGRFSGRQFSNSRSEMNVSTLELGDSALYLCASSLGTGGPGLADYEQYFGPGTRLTVT.

This chain connects TRBV27 to TRBJ2-7; D may be TRBD2 (6 bases). The CDR3 spans 15 residues. The V end was cut by 2 bases, the J end by 7 bases, with 18 bases between. CDR1 is MNHEY, CDR2 SMNVEV, per germline (reference sequence). The chain's CDR3 is CASSLRGSGSREQYF. CDR3 DNA sequence: TGTGCCAGCAGTTTAAGGGGTAGCGGTTCGAGGGAGCAGTACTTC.

The V gene is TRBV6-1, the J gene TRBJ1-1; 8 nucleotides match TRBD1. The germline V gene has CDR1 MNHNS and CDR2 SASEGT. J lost 4 bases, V lost 3 bases, and 4 bases had no gene match. This CDR3 has 14 amino acids. CDR3 DNA: TGTGCCAGCAGTGAGCCCGGACAGGGCACTGAAGCTTTCTTT. As protein: CASSEPGQGTEAFF.

This chain links TRBV5-1 with TRBJ1-5, with D unresolved. Trimming shortened V by 0 bases and J by 8 bases, and 15 bases separated the two germline ends. The CDR3 totals 15 residues. Germline V CDR1 and CDR2: SGHRS, YFSETQ. This CDR3 reads CASSLVPQVSEPQHF. CDR3 sequence (DNA): TGCGCCAGCAGCTTGGTCCCGCAGGTGTCGGAGCCCCAGCATTTT.

V usage is TRBV14 and J usage is TRBJ2-7, with TRBD1 identical over 8 bases. J gave up 6 bases and V 0 bases, and 1 base lay outside the gene matches. Germline loops: CDR1 SGHDN, CDR2 FVKESK. The CDR3 spans 13 residues. As DNA, the CDR3 is TGTGCCAGCAGCCAAGACGACAGGGGCGAGCAGTACTTC. Its translation: CASSQDDRGEQYF.

This chain joins TRBV7-2 and TRBJ2-1; 7 bases match TRBD2. V lost 1 base to trimming and J lost 6 bases; unmatched junction nucleotides: 6. This CDR3 is built from 15 residues. Germline V gene data show CDR1 as SGHTA and CDR2 as FQGNSA. The CDR3 nucleotides are TGTGCCAGCAGCTTAGGGGTTAGCGGGCGCAATGAGCAGTTCTTC. This encodes CASSLGVSGRNEQFF.

This clone was detected once. This chain joins TRBV5-1 and TRBJ1-6; D not certain. Germline CDR1 SGHRS, CDR2 YFSETQ. The CDR3 runs 15 residues. Trimming stripped 0 bases from V and 7 bases from J, with 11 bases between. In DNA, the CDR3 is TGCGCCAGCAGCTTGGAGGGAGTGGAGAATTCACCCCTCCACTTT. It is translated as CASSLEGVENSPLHF.

The J gene is TRBJ1-2, the V gene TRBV6-5; 8 bases align to TRBD1. V dropped 4 bases and J dropped 4; count of bases not matched to a gene: 8. The CDR3 has 15 amino acids. CDR1 and CDR2 from the germline V gene are MNHEY and SVGAGI. The CDR3 reads CASSFQGAWGYGYTF. The CDR3 DNA reads as TGTGCCAGCAGTTTCCAGGGGGCGTGGGGCTATGGCTACACCTTC.

This rearrangement joins TRBV5-6 to TRBJ1-6, with D possibly matching TRBD1 (6 bases). Trimming left V 3 bases short and J 3 bases short, with 13 bases between. In germline, CDR1 is SGHDT, CDR2 YYEEEE. The CDR3 loop spans 16 amino acids. CDR3 DNA: TGTGCCAGCAGCTCCAGGGGCGGCTTCTATAATTCACCCCTCCACTTT. It encodes CASSSRGGFYNSPLHF.